The clone carrying this T cell receptor (beta chain) appeared a few times. Its matching antigen is unknown. The tissue used was unsorted bulk material of about 19-33 mg. RNA and DNA were co-extracted from it with the AllPrep DNA/RNA mini kit. Primary liver carcinoma, confirmed by histopathology, was surgically resected. These data originate in a study of tumor-infiltrating lymphocytes in primary liver carcinoma. Study-level background: Sequenced samples came back with roughly 3.65 to 7.13 million productive TCRbeta reads, and the counts looked alike across tissue types. Study observations and caveats: Blood's top-250-clone fraction was significantly lower than that of tumors (p = 0.039). Tumor-adjacent and tumor-blood pairs displayed less overlap than did pairs of tumor regions.

The V end lost 6 bases, the J end lost 3 bases, and 9 bases lay between the germline ends. The CDR3 sequence is 14 residues long. Looked up from germline, CDR1 is LNHDA and CDR2 is SQIVND (reference sequence). The investigators made TCR beta cDNA from about 500 ng total RNA, using a constant-region primer. Slightly modified ARM-PCR served as the procedure for the TCR beta libraries. These libraries came from three rounds of nested multiplex PCR. TRBV1-TRBV30 forward primers paired with a C-beta reverse primer were used in the first two PCR rounds, which ran approximately 10 cycles each. TCRdb redid the calling of the multiplex PCR reads with MiXCR, one entry per CDR3 protein. The sample includes approximately 80,000 distinct CDR3 sequences, around 66% of them seen just once.

What was sequenced was tumor-adjacent normal liver tissue. This sequence was found in a man aged 40-49 years with primary liver carcinoma and hepatitis B virus infection. The chain couples TRBV19 to TRBJ2-6, with D unclear. The CDR3 DNA reads TGTGCCAGTAGCCCCCAGATTGGGGCCAACGTCCTGACTTTC. Amino acids: CASSPQIGANVLTF.